This TCR beta chain appears in the sequencing data of a study of control samples from healthy donors and cancer patients (dated by TCRdb to 2018 to 2020). Libraries came from the immunoSEQ multiplex PCR assay. TCRdb re-hosts the immuneACCESS table, in-frame sequences only. Its copies lack some clones; in the studies checked, an unresolved V gene accounts for under half of them, and the cause for the rest is not known. In this sample the table shows 35,000 to 50,000 clones, approximately 87% of which occur a single time. The ten biggest clones cover over 45% of the sample. CDR1 and CDR2 were assigned from the germline V gene (reference sequence) as LGHDT and YNNKEL. V is pared back by 8 bases and J by 5 bases, with 9 bases lying between the germline termini. Including cysteine and phenylalanine, the CDR3 has 11 amino acids. Solely the CDR3 DNA is kept, with 33 bases framed from the first base. In the case of this clone: It has no known antigen specificity. Qualities for individual bases were not recorded, and no much larger clone is one base off.

The sequence was collected from a man aged 55 to 70 in good health. The rearranged chain carries TRBV3-1 (or the pseudogene TRBV3-2) and TRBJ2-5; the D gene is unclear. The sequencing input was blood. CDR3 loop: CASQSRETQYF. The nucleotides are TGTGCCAGCCAGTCTAGGGAGACCCAGTACTTC.